The T cell receptor (beta chain) described here comes from a study of Ad26.COV2.S vaccination and SARS-CoV-2 variants. Study-wide context: A participant enrolled in the COV1001 Ad26.COV2.S trial arm provided the sample.

Treatment meaning: over 15 received Ad26.COV2.S at low or high dose, single or two shots; five or six received placebo; per-sample allocation not given. Vaccine and placebo recipients were sampled on day 63 after the first injection. In Boston, an adult donor aged 18-55 years took part. The CDR3 has 16 amino acids. Unmatched junction bases numbered 8, after V lost 6 bases and J lost 4 bases. The germline gives CDR1 LGHDT, CDR2 YNNKEL (reference sequence). Profiled with immunoSEQ multiplex PCR; TCRdb holds only in-frame clones, not every one. Of roughly 400,000 clones listed, 70% to 90% are singletons.

The V and J genes are TRBV3-1 (or the pseudogene TRBV3-2) and TRBJ2-1; 11 bases line up with TRBD2. Specimen: peripheral blood, collected in a trial of Ad26.COV2.S vaccine versus placebo. The source is a person between 18 and 59 years old who received the Ad26.COV2.S COVID-19 vaccine or a placebo. CDR3 in amino acids: CASRQAGTSGYNEQFF. The CDR3 DNA sequence: TGTGCCAGCAGACAGGCCGGGACTAGCGGTTACAATGAGCAGTTCTTC.